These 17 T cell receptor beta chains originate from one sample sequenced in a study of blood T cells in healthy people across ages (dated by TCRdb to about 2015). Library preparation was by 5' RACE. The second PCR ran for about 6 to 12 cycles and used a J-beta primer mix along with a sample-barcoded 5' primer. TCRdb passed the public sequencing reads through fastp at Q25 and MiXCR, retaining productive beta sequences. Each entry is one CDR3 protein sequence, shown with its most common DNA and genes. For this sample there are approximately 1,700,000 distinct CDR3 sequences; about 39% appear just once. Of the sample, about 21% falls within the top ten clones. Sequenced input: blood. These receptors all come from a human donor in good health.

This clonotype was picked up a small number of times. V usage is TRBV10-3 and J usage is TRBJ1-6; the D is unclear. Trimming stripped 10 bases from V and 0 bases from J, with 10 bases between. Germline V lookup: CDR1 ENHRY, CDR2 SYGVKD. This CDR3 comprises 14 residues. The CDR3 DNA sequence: TGTGCCACGACGAATTCCTCCTATAATTCACCCCTCCACTTT. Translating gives CATTNSSYNSPLHF.

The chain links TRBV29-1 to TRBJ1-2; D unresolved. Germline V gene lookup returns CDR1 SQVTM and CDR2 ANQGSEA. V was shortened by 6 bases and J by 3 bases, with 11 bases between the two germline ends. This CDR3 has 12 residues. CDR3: CSVLTTYYGYTF. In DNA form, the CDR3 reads TGCAGCGTCTTGACAACTTACTATGGCTACACCTTC.

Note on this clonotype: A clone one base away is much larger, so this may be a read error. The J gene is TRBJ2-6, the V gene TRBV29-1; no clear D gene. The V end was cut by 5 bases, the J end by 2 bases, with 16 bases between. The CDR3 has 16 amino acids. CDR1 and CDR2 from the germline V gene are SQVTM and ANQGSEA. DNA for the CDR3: TGCAGCGTTCTTCAGTGGGGTAGGGCTGGGGCCAACGTCCTGACTTTC. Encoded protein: CSVLQWGRAGANVLTF.

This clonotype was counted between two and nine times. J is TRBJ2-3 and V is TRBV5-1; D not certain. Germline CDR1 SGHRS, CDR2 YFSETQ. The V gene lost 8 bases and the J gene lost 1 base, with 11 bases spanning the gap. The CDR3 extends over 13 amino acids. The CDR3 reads CASTEFGTDTQYF. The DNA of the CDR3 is TGCGCCAGTACAGAATTTGGCACAGATACGCAGTATTTT. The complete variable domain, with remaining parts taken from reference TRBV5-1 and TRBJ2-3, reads KAGVTQTPRYLIKTRGQQVTLSCSPISGHRSVSWYQQTPGQGLQFLFEYFSETQRNKGNFPGRFSGRQFSNSRSEMNVSTLELGDSALYLCASTEFGTDTQYFGPGTRLTVL.

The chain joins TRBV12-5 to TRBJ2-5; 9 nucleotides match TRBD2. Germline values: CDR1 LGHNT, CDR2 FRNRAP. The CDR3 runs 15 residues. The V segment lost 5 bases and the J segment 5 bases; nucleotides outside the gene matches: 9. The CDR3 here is CASGNRGGARETQYF. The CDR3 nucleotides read TGTGCTAGTGGTAACCGCGGGGGGGCTAGGGAGACCCAGTACTTC.

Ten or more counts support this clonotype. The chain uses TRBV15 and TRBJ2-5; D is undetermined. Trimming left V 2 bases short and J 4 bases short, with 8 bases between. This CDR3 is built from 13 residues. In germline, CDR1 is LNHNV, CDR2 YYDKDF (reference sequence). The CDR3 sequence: CATSRQLTETQYF. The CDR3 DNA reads TGTGCCACCAGCAGACAGTTAACAGAGACCCAGTACTTC.

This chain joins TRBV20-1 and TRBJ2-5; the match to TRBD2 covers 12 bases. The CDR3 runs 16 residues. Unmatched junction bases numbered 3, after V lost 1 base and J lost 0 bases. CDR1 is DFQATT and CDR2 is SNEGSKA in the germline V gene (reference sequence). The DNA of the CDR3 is TGCAGTGCTAGAGGACTAGCGGGGGCCCACCAAGAGACCCAGTACTTC. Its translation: CSARGLAGAHQETQYF.

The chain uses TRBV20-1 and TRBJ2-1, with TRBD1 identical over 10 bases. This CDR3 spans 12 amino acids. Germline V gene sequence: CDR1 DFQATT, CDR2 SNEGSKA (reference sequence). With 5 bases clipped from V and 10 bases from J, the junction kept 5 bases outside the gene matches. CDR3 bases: TGCAGTGCTCATGACAGGGGGCTCGAGCAGTTCTTC. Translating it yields CSAHDRGLEQFF.

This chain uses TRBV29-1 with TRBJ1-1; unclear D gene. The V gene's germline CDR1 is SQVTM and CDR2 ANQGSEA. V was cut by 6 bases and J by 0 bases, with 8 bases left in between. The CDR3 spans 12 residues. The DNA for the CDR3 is TGCAGCGTCATGGCGTTGAACACTGAAGCTTTCTTT. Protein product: CSVMALNTEAFF.

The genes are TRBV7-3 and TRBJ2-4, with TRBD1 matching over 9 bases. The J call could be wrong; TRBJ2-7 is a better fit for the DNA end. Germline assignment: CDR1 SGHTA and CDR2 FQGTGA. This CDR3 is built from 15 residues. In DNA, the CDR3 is TGTGCCAGCAGCCCAATGGGGACAGGGCAGGACGAGCAGTACTTC. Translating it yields CASSPMGTGQDEQYF.

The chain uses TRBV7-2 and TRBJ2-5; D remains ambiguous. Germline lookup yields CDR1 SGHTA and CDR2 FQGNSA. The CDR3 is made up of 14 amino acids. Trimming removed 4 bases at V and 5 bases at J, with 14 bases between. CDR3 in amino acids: CASSSEPAMETQYF. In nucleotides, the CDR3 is TGTGCCAGCAGCTCCGAACCAGCCATGGAGACCCAGTACTTC. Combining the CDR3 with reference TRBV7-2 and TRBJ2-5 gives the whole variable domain GAGVSQSPSNKVTEKGKDVELRCDPISGHTALYWYRQSLGQGLEFLIYFQGNSAPDKSGLPSDRFSAERTGGSVSTLTIQRTQQEDSAVYLCASSSEPAMETQYFGPGTRLLVL.

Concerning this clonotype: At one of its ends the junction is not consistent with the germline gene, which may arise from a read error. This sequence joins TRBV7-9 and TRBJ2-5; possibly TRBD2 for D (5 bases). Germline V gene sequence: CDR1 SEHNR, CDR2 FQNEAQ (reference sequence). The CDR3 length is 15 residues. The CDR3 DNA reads TGTGCCAGCAGCTTTGGGCTAGCCATCAAGGAGACCCAGGACTTC. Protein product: CASSFGLAIKETQDF. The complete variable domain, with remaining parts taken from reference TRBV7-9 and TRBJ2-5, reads DTGVSQNPRHKITKRGQNVTFRCDPISEHNRLYWYRQTLGQGPEFLTYFQNEAQLEKSRLLSDRFSAERPKGSFSTLEIQRTEQGDSAMYLCASSFGLAIKETQDFGPGTRLLVL.

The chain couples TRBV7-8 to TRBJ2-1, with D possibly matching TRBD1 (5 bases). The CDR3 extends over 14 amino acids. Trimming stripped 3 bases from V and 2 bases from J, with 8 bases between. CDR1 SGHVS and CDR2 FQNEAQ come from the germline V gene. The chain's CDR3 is CASSFMDTYNEQFF. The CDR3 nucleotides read TGTGCCAGCAGCTTTATGGACACCTACAATGAGCAGTTCTTC.

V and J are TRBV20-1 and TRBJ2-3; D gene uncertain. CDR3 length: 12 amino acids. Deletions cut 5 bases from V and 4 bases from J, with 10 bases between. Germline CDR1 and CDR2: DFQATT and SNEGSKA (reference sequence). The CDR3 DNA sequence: TGCAGTGCTTCGCAGTTCGCAGATACGCAGTATTTT. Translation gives CSASQFADTQYF.

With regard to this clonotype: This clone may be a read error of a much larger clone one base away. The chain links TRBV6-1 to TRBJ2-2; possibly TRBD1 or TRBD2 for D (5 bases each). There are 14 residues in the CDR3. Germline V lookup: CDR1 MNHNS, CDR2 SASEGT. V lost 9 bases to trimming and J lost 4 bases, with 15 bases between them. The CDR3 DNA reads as TGTGCCAGTATGAGGGGAGCCTTCACCGGGGAGCTGTTTTTT. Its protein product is CASMRGAFTGELFF.

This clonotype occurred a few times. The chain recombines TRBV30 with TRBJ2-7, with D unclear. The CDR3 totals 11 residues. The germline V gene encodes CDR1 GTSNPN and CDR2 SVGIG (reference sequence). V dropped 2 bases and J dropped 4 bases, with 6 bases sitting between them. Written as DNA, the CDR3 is TGTGCCTGGAGTTTCAAATACGAGCAGTACTTC. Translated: CAWSFKYEQYF.

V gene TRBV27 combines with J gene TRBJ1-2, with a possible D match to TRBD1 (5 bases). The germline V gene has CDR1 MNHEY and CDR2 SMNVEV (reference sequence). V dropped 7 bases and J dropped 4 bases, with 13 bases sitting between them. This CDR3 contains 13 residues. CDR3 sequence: CASNAGGGYGYTF. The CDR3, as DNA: TGTGCCAGCAATGCCGGGGGGGGCTATGGCTACACCTTC.